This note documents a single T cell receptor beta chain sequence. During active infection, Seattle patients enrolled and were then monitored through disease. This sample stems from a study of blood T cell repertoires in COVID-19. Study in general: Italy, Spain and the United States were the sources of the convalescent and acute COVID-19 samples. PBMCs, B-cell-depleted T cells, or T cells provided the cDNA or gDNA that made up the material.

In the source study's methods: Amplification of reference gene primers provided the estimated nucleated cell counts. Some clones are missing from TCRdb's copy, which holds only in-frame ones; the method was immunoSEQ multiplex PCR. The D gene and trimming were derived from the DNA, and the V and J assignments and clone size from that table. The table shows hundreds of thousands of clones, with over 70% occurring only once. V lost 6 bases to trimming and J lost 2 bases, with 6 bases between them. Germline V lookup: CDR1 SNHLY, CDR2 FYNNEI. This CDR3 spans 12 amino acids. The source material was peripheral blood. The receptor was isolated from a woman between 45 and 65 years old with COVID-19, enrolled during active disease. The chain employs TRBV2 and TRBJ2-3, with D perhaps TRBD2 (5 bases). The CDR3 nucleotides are TGTGCCAGCAGGGGAGCCACAGATACGCAGTATTTT. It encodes CASRGATDTQYF.